This TCR beta chain came from a study of beta chain features in type 1 diabetes. The wider study: Patients were similar to healthy donors in age and gender (as well as in cell yields).

Expressed TCRB transcripts got sequenced, as all isolated RNA was reverse transcribed. Assay used: immunoSEQ multiplex PCR; TCRdb lists only in-frame clones, some missing. The table lists hundreds of thousands of clones, 10% to 15% of them singletons. This CDR3 contains 16 residues. The V gene's germline CDR1 is SGHTA and CDR2 FQGNSA. V lost 2 bases to trimming and J lost 6 bases; unmatched junction nucleotides: 8. This clone was detected a few times. Its antigen is unidentified. Study-wide results and limits: When Type 1 diabetes patients were examined, their TCRB CDR3s proved moderately but significantly shorter in all four CD4+ subsets.

The sample was naive CD4+ T cells from blood. This chain uses TRBV7-2 with TRBJ2-1; 9 bases are shared with TRBD2. This clonotype originated in a man younger than 35 in good health. DNA of the CDR3: TGTGCCAGCAGCTTAAAGATAGCGGGAGTCCCCAATGAGCAGTTCTTC. Translating it yields CASSLKIAGVPNEQFF.